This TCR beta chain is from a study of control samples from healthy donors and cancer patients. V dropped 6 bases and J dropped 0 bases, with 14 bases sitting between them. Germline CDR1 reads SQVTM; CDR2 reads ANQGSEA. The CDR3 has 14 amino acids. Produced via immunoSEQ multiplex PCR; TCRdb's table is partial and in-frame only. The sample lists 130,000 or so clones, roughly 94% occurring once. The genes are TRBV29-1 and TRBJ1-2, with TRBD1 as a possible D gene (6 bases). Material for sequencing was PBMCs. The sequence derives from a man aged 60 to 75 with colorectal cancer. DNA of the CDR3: TGCAGCGTCGCAACAGGGATGACTAACTATGGCTACACCTTC. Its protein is CSVATGMTNYGYTF.